This T cell receptor (beta chain) appears in the sequencing data of a study of cytomegalovirus exposure and HLA in healthy donors. Study-wide findings and caveats: Being indistinguishable, some V segments were excluded, TRBV6-2 and TRBV6-3 among them.

Regarding this clone: Its antigen is not known.

The CDR3 covers 13 residues. Germline CDR1 reads MNHNS; CDR2 reads SASEGT. With 3 bases clipped from V and 4 bases from J, the junction kept 1 base outside the gene matches. This PCR relied on a set of 60 Vbeta primers and 13 Jbeta primers. TCRdb's copy holds only in-frame clones and misses some; the assay was immunoSEQ multiplex PCR. The table lists over 95,000 clones, more than 65% of them singletons, with approximately 11% in the top ten. Donors sampled were nominally healthy, though unrecorded immune exposures were likely. The chain uses TRBV6-1 and TRBJ2-3; the match to TRBD2 covers 7 bases. The specimen was PBMCs. The TCR originated in a middle-aged man in good health and CMV-seropositive. For the CDR3, the DNA is TGTGCCAGCAGTGAGACTAGCTCAGATACGCAGTATTTT. This sequence encodes CASSETSSDTQYF.